The 7 T cell receptor beta chains below come from one sample, sequenced in a study of blood T cell repertoires in COVID-19 (TCRdb year 2020). The library was produced with the immunoSEQ multiplex PCR assay. Drawn from immuneACCESS, this table holds only the in-frame rearrangements with V and J called that TCRdb kept. Clones are partly lost; checked studies trace under half to an unresolved V gene and leave the rest unexplained. This sample lists 120,000 to 150,000 clones; about 91% were detected once. The top ten constitute roughly 28% of the sample. Sequencing used peripheral blood. These receptors were collected from a human donor in a cohort sampled during active COVID-19.

V usage is TRBV5-1 and J usage is TRBJ2-7; TRBD2 is a possible D gene (5 bases). The germline V gene encodes CDR1 SGHRS and CDR2 YFSETQ. The CDR3 covers 16 residues. The V end was cut by 0 bases, the J end by 5 bases, with 18 bases between. CDR3 region: CASSLEGSNSGDEQYF. CDR3 nucleotides: TGCGCCAGCAGCTTGGAGGGTAGCAACAGCGGCGACGAGCAGTACTTC. The whole variable domain, filled in from reference TRBV5-1 and TRBJ2-7, reads KAGVTQTPRYLIKTRGQQVTLSCSPISGHRSVSWYQQTPGQGLQFLFEYFSETQRNKGNFPGRFSGRQFSNSRSEMNVSTLELGDSALYLCASSLEGSNSGDEQYFGPGTRLTVT.

This clone appeared a few times. The chain employs TRBV5-8 and TRBJ2-7, with D maybe TRBD1 (6 bases). Trimming removed 2 bases at V and 4 bases at J, with 7 bases between. Germline CDR1 reads SGHTS; CDR2 reads YDEGEE. The CDR3 is made up of 12 amino acids. The CDR3 bases are TGTGCCAGCAGCTTACAGGGTTACGAGCAGTACTTC. The encoded protein is CASSLQGYEQYF.

The chain recombines TRBV2 with TRBJ2-3; D perhaps matches TRBD2 (7 bases). The CDR3 consists of 13 residues. Trimming left V 9 bases short and J 3 bases short, with 13 bases between. Germline V gene data show CDR1 as SNHLY and CDR2 as FYNNEI. The CDR3, as DNA: TGTGCCAGGGGGGGGCTAGCTACAGATACGCAGTATTTT. It translates to CARGGLATDTQYF.

The gene calls are TRBV7-2 and TRBJ2-6, with 10 nucleotides matching TRBD1. This CDR3 is built from 19 residues. The germline CDR1 and CDR2 sequences are SGHTA and FQGNSA. V gave up 5 bases and J gave up 1 base; unmatched junction bases: 11. In nucleotides, the CDR3 is TGTGCCAGCAGCCTGAGCGGCGGGACAGGGGCTTCTGGGGCCAACGTCCTGACTTTC. Its protein is CASSLSGGTGASGANVLTF.

This clone occurred once. This chain joins TRBV7-6 and TRBJ1-4; possible D gene TRBD1, 5 bases. Germline V gene data show CDR1 as SGHVS and CDR2 as FNYEAQ. The V end lost 5 bases, the J end lost 0 bases, and 16 bases lay between the germline ends. This CDR3 spans 17 amino acids. The CDR3 region has the DNA TGTGCCAGCAGCCCGTTGGGGCAGCGTGCAACTAATGAAAAACTGTTTTTT. Protein sequence: CASSPLGQRATNEKLFF.

The sample holds a few counts of this clone. At one end the junction does not follow the germline gene, possibly because of a read error. The chain combines TRBV7-9 with TRBJ2-2, with TRBD2 matching 9 bases. CDR1 and CDR2 from the germline V gene are SEHNR and FQNEAQ (reference sequence). The CDR3 loop spans 14 amino acids. The CDR3 DNA reads TGTGCCAGCAGCGTAGCGGGGGCGGCCGGGGAGCTGTTTTTT. Its protein product is CASSVAGAAGELFF.

This clone was counted between two and nine times. The chain combines TRBV3-1 (or the pseudogene TRBV3-2) with TRBJ2-1; 11 nucleotides align to TRBD2. Germline V CDR1 and CDR2: LGHDT, YNNKEL (reference sequence). This CDR3 has 16 residues. J gave up 6 bases and V 1 base, and 5 bases lay outside the gene matches. CDR3 DNA sequence: TGTGCCAGCAGCCAAGCCCCTAGCGGGGGGCGCAATGAGCAGTTCTTC. It is translated as CASSQAPSGGRNEQFF.